Below are 32 T cell receptor beta chains sequenced from a single sample in a study of blood T cell repertoires in COVID-19. Assay used: immunoSEQ multiplex PCR; TCRdb lists only in-frame clones, some missing. The sample contains 200,000 to 250,000 clones, 70% to 90% of which appear only once. The sample consisted of peripheral blood. The receptors originated from a man aged 50 or older with COVID-19, enrolled during active disease.

V usage is TRBV9 and J usage is TRBJ2-2; the D gene is possibly TRBD1 (7 bases). V shed 1 base and J shed 2 bases, with 21 bases lying between them. Looked up from germline, CDR1 is SGDLS and CDR2 is YYNGEE. The CDR3 contains 19 residues. This CDR3 is CASSVKAGTRGLNTGELFF. DNA for the CDR3: TGTGCCAGCAGCGTAAAGGCGGGAACCAGGGGGTTAAACACCGGGGAGCTGTTTTTT.

The gene calls are TRBV28 and TRBJ2-2, with 10 bases lining up with TRBD1. J was trimmed by 8 bases and V by 5 bases; bases with no gene match: 5. The CDR3 sequence is 14 residues long. The germline V gene encodes CDR1 MDHEN and CDR2 SYDVKM. CDR3 amino acids: CASSPDRGQGELFF. The DNA of the CDR3 is TGTGCCAGCAGTCCTGACAGGGGGCAAGGGGAGCTGTTTTTT.

This clone came up a few times. CDR3 nucleotides: TGCGCCAGCAGCCCGCCGACAGGGGTTAATTCACCCCTCCACTTT. It encodes CASSPPTGVNSPLHF. The chain is built from TRBV4-1 and TRBJ1-6, with 8 bases that match TRBD1. The CDR3 loop spans 15 amino acids. In germline, CDR1 is MGHRA, CDR2 YSYEKL. Trimming took 4 bases from V and 6 from J; bases not matched to a gene: 5.

V usage is TRBV6-1 and J usage is TRBJ1-6; D gene unclear. The CDR3 is made up of 13 amino acids. V lost 1 base, J lost 13 bases, and 11 bases lay in between. Germline CDR1 is MNHNS and CDR2 is SASEGT. CDR3: CASSEVPDKPLHF. DNA for the CDR3: TGTGCCAGCAGTGAAGTCCCAGATAAGCCCCTCCACTTT.

The chain couples TRBV19 to TRBJ2-2; 12 bases agree with TRBD1. V lost 5 bases, J lost 5 bases, and 6 bases stayed unmatched. CDR3 length: 16 amino acids. Germline-derived CDR1 and CDR2 are LNHDA and SQIVND (reference sequence). The DNA of the CDR3 is TGTGCCAGTAGTGCACCGGGACAGGGGGCAACCGGGGAGCTGTTTTTT. It codes for CASSAPGQGATGELFF.

The chain couples TRBV19 to TRBJ2-1; 10 nucleotides line up with TRBD2. This CDR3 spans 17 amino acids. Trimming removed 5 bases from V and 2 bases from J; junction bases left unmatched: 9. The germline gives CDR1 LNHDA, CDR2 SQIVND (reference sequence). The CDR3 region is CASSLERGGPPYNEQFF. The CDR3 nucleotides are TGTGCCAGTAGTCTCGAGCGGGGGGGCCCCCCCTACAATGAGCAGTTCTTC.

This clone was observed a few times. The same CDR3 can be traced to other DNA sequences in this sample. The chain recombines TRBV12-3 or TRBV12-4 with TRBJ1-2; possible D gene TRBD1, 5 bases. The CDR3 spans 12 residues. Trimming removed 3 bases from V and 7 bases from J, with 9 bases in between. CDR3 sequence reads: CASSLEGSGYTF. CDR3 DNA: TGTGCCAGCAGTTTGGAGGGGTCTGGCTACACCTTC.

This clone was seen a few times. The chain couples TRBV21-1 to TRBJ2-7; the table's TRBD2 call for D was not verified on the DNA. TRBV21-1 is a pseudogene. This CDR3 has 16 amino acids. This CDR3 is CASSTGIGSLCYEQYF. DNA for the CDR3: TGTGCCAGCAGCACGGGAATCGGGAGTCTTTGCTACGAGCAGTACTTC.

In this sample, this clone turned up once. Other DNA sequences of this sample code for an identical CDR3. This chain links TRBV5-1 with TRBJ2-1; 14 positions match TRBD2. This CDR3 has 17 amino acids. Germline lookup yields CDR1 SGHRS and CDR2 YFSETQ. With 4 bases clipped from V and 4 bases from J, the junction kept 7 bases outside the gene matches. CDR3 sequence: CASSLGTSGSLYNEQFF. Here the CDR3 DNA reads TGCGCCAGCAGCCTCGGGACTAGCGGGAGTTTGTACAATGAGCAGTTCTTC.

The chain employs TRBV11-2 and TRBJ2-1, with TRBD1 as a possible D gene (5 bases). V lost 0 bases and J 0 bases, leaving 9 bases between the germline ends. Germline CDR1 SGHAT, CDR2 FQNNGV. CDR3 length equals 16 residues. CDR3 DNA: TGTGCCAGCAGCTTAGAAGGAGACAGCTCCTACAATGAGCAGTTCTTC. Translating gives CASSLEGDSSYNEQFF.

The gene calls are TRBV4-3 and TRBJ1-4; 9 nucleotides match TRBD1. The J segment lost 6 bases and the V segment lost 4 bases, leaving 6 bases of the junction unmatched. Germline V gives CDR1 LGHNA, CDR2 YSLEER. This CDR3 contains 15 residues. This chain's CDR3 is CASSRGRTGDEKLFF. As DNA, the CDR3 is TGCGCCAGCAGCCGTGGAAGGACAGGGGATGAAAAACTGTTTTTT.

V and J are TRBV19 and TRBJ1-5; D is unresolved. This CDR3 is 14 amino acids long. The V end was cut by 6 bases, the J end by 2 bases, with 11 bases between. The germline gives CDR1 LNHDA, CDR2 SQIVND (reference sequence). For the CDR3, the DNA is TGTGCCAGTAGACCCCCCGGGGGCAATCAGCCCCAGCATTTT. Translated, it gives CASRPPGGNQPQHF.

The count of this clone is one. The genes are TRBV10-3 and TRBJ1-6, with D possibly matching TRBD1 (5 bases). This CDR3 has 16 residues. Trimming took 0 bases from V and 10 from J, leaving 16 bases between them. Per germline, CDR1 ENHRY and CDR2 SYGVKD. Here the CDR3 DNA reads TGTGCCATCAGTGAGTCGTTCGGAGGGGCAGGATCACCCCTCCACTTT. It yields the protein CAISESFGGAGSPLHF.

The chain recombines TRBV14 with TRBJ2-2; 7 bases match TRBD2. Germline CDR1 is SGHDN and CDR2 is FVKESK. V lost 1 base and J lost 6; bases outside the gene matches: 5. The CDR3 covers 15 residues. The CDR3 DNA sequence: TGTGCCAGCAGCCAAGTTAGCGGGCGTGCCGGGGAGCTGTTTTTT. This codes for CASSQVSGRAGELFF.

The chain recombines TRBV27 with TRBJ2-1; tentative D call: TRBD2 (6 bases). Germline values: CDR1 MNHEY, CDR2 SMNVEV (reference sequence). The V end was cut by 4 bases, the J end by 0 bases, with 10 bases between. The CDR3 length is 15 residues. The CDR3 protein is CASSSSVLSYNEQFF. In DNA form, the CDR3 reads TGTGCCAGCAGTTCTAGCGTACTCTCCTACAATGAGCAGTTCTTC.

The chain uses TRBV30 and TRBJ2-7, with 8 bases aligning to TRBD2. The CDR3 totals 14 residues. Trimming at V came to 4 bases and at J to 2 bases, leaving 7 bases not matched to a gene. Germline CDR1 is GTSNPN and CDR2 is SVGIG (reference sequence). CDR3 coding DNA: TGTGCCTGGACCCTACCGGGACTAGCCTACGAGCAGTACTTC. Translated: CAWTLPGLAYEQYF.

The J gene is TRBJ2-7, the V gene TRBV7-9, with no clear D. The CDR3 totals 12 residues. Deletions cut 2 bases from V and 4 bases from J, with 6 bases between. Per germline, CDR1 SEHNR and CDR2 FQNEAQ (reference sequence). In nucleotides, the CDR3 is TGTGCCAGCAGCTTATTAGAGTACGAGCAGTACTTC. Its protein is CASSLLEYEQYF.

The V gene is TRBV10-2, the J gene TRBJ2-3; D is perhaps TRBD2 (7 bases). The CDR3 is 16 residues long. The germline V gene encodes CDR1 WSHSY and CDR2 SAAADI. Between the trimmed V and J ends, which lost 3 bases and 5 bases, there was a span of 18 bases. CDR3 coding DNA: TGCGCCAGCAGTGAACCCGGACTAGGGGGTGGAGATACGCAGTATTTT. Translating gives CASSEPGLGGGDTQYF.

The rearrangement uses TRBV5-4 and TRBJ2-2; 7 bases are a match to TRBD1. Per the germline V gene, CDR1 is SGHNT and CDR2 is YYREEE (reference sequence). This CDR3 region has 15 residues. J was trimmed by 1 base and V by 0 bases; bases with no gene match: 0. The CDR3 coding sequence is TGTGCCAGCAGCTTGGGGGACAGGAACACCGGGGAGCTGTTTTTT. Protein product: CASSLGDRNTGELFF.

The chain combines TRBV6-4 with TRBJ1-2; 8 bases fit TRBD1. Germline V gene sequence: CDR1 MRHNA, CDR2 SNTAGT. V lost 3 bases, J lost 4 bases, and 10 bases stayed unmatched. This CDR3 spans 16 amino acids. The CDR3 reads CASSELDRATRYGYTF. CDR3 nucleotide sequence: TGTGCCAGCAGTGAACTGGACAGGGCAACTCGCTATGGCTACACCTTC.

V is TRBV5-1 and J is TRBJ2-2, with D possibly matching TRBD1 (6 bases). There are 15 residues in the CDR3. From germline, CDR1 is SGHRS and CDR2 YFSETQ. V lost 3 bases, J lost 1 base, and 10 bases lay in between. The CDR3 region has the DNA TGCGCCAGCAGCTCCCGGACAGAGAACACCGGGGAGCTGTTTTTT. Translated: CASSSRTENTGELFF.

This chain joins TRBV27 and TRBJ1-1; D perhaps matches TRBD1 (5 bases). The V end lost 2 bases, the J end lost 1 base, and 11 bases lay between the germline ends. The germline gives CDR1 MNHEY, CDR2 SMNVEV (reference sequence). CDR3 length: 15 residues. The DNA for the CDR3 is TGTGCCAGCAGTTTAACTCCGGGGGGGAACACTGAAGCTTTCTTT. Protein: CASSLTPGGNTEAFF.

The V call is TRBV4-3, the J call TRBJ1-1; 8 bases align to TRBD1. Germline loops: CDR1 LGHNA, CDR2 YSLEER. V was clipped by 0 bases and J by 5 bases; unmatched bases: 11. This CDR3 is built from 17 residues. DNA for the CDR3: TGCGCCAGCAGCCAAGATTCTCGCAACAGGGGGAGAACTGAAGCTTTCTTT. As protein: CASSQDSRNRGRTEAFF.

This chain links TRBV5-4 with TRBJ2-6, with D perhaps TRBD2 (6 bases). The germline V gene has CDR1 SGHNT and CDR2 YYREEE (reference sequence). V was cut by 0 bases and J by 0 bases, with 7 bases left in between. The CDR3 spans 16 residues. The CDR3 spells CASSLDSGSGANVLTF. CDR3 bases: TGTGCCAGCAGCTTGGATAGCGGCTCTGGGGCCAACGTCCTGACTTTC.

V gene TRBV5-4 combines with J gene TRBJ2-5, with D maybe TRBD2 (5 bases). The germline V gene encodes CDR1 SGHNT and CDR2 YYREEE (reference sequence). The CDR3 contains 14 residues. V was clipped by 2 bases and J by 5 bases, with 13 bases between them. Here the CDR3 reads CASSLMSGEETQYF. Written as DNA, the CDR3 is TGTGCCAGCAGCTTAATGAGCGGTGAGGAGACCCAGTACTTC.

This chain uses TRBV19 with TRBJ2-1; possibly TRBD1 for D (6 bases). This CDR3 is built from 15 residues. Germline CDR1 LNHDA, CDR2 SQIVND (reference sequence). V lost 3 bases and J lost 4, with 13 bases in between. CDR3 DNA: TGTGCCAGTAGTATTCAAGGGGGACGGTACAATGAGCAGTTCTTC. It is translated as CASSIQGGRYNEQFF.

The table lists this clone with a few counts. CDR3 amino acids: CAWRRQGSSYNEQFF. CDR3 bases: TGTGCCTGGAGACGACAGGGGAGCTCCTACAATGAGCAGTTCTTC. The V call is TRBV30, the J call TRBJ2-1; 8 bases agree with TRBD1. The germline V gene has CDR1 GTSNPN and CDR2 SVGIG (reference sequence). The CDR3 contains 15 residues. The junction had 4 bases not matched to a gene; V was cut back by 3 bases and J by 0 bases.

The chain couples TRBV4-1 to TRBJ1-6; 10 nucleotides line up with TRBD1. Looked up from germline, CDR1 is MGHRA and CDR2 is YSYEKL. There are 15 residues in the CDR3. V lost 1 base, J lost 10 bases, and 4 bases stayed unmatched. CDR3 DNA: TGCGCCAGCAGCCAAGGACAGGGGGCTGTATCACCCCTCCACTTT. Protein product: CASSQGQGAVSPLHF.

The chain combines TRBV9 with TRBJ1-6, with a weak D call TRBD1 (5 bases). The CDR3 has 16 amino acids. Looked up from germline, CDR1 is SGDLS and CDR2 is YYNGEE. V was trimmed by 3 bases and J by 6 bases, leaving 16 bases between them. CDR3 nucleotide sequence: TGTGCCAGCAGCGCTCGCCATCAGCAGGGTAATTCACCCCTCCACTTT. As protein: CASSARHQQGNSPLHF.

The chain uses TRBV5-5 and TRBJ1-4; D gene unclear. The V gene lost 0 bases and the J gene lost 1 base, with 10 bases spanning the gap. Germline CDR1 reads SGHKS; CDR2 reads YYEKEE (reference sequence). This CDR3 has 16 amino acids. The CDR3 reads CASSLGQRLTNEKLFF. The CDR3 DNA reads TGTGCCAGCAGCTTGGGGCAGCGATTAACTAATGAAAAACTGTTTTTT.

The chain links TRBV30 to TRBJ1-1, with 7 bases that match TRBD1. Germline CDR1 GTSNPN, CDR2 SVGIG (reference sequence). The CDR3 spans 14 residues. V was clipped by 3 bases and J by 1 base; unmatched bases: 5. The CDR3 nucleotides read TGTGCCTGGAGGACAGGGCCCGAGAACACTGAAGCTTTCTTT. Protein product: CAWRTGPENTEAFF.

This clone came up once. V gene TRBV11-3 combines with J gene TRBJ2-1; D is possibly TRBD2 (6 bases). V lost 5 bases, J lost 5 bases, and 13 bases lay in between. The CDR3 contains 14 residues. CDR1 and CDR2 (germline): SGHNT, YENEEA. The CDR3 spells CASSPSVTHNEQFF. CDR3 nucleotide sequence: TGTGCCAGCAGCCCTAGCGTAACCCACAATGAGCAGTTCTTC. Full variable domain (outside the CDR3, taken from reference TRBV11-3 and TRBJ2-1): EAGVVQSPRYKIIEKKQPVAFWCNPISGHNTLYWYLQNLGQGPELLIRYENEEAVDDSQLPKDRFSAERLKGVDSTLKIQPAELGDSAVYLCASSPSVTHNEQFFGPGTRLTVL.